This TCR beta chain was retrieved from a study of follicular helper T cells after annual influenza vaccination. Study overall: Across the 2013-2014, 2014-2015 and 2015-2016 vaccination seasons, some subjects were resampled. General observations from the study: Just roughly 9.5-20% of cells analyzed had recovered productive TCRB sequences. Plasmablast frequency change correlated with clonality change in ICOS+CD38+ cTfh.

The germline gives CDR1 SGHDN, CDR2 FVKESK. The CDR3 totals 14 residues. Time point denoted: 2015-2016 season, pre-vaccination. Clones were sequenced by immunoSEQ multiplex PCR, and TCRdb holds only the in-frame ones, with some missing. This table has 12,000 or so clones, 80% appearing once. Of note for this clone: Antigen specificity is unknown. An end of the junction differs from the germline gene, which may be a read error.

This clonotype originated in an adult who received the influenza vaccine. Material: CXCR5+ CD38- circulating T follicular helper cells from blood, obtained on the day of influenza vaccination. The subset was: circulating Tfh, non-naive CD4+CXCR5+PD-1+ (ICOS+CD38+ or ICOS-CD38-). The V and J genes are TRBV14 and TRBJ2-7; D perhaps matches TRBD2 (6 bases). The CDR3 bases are TGTGCCAGCAGCCCTCCGGGGGTCTCCCACGAGCAGTACTTC. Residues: CASSPPGVSHEQYF.